This T cell receptor (beta chain) originates from a study of blood T cell repertoires in COVID-19. Study-level information: Samples representing acute and convalescent COVID-19 were sourced from the United States, Italy and Spain. PBMCs, B-cell-depleted T cells, or T cells were the source of the cDNA or gDNA that made up the material.

Germline V gene sequence: CDR1 SGHTA, CDR2 FQGTGA. V was trimmed by 5 bases and J by 2 bases, leaving 13 bases between them. This CDR3 region has 14 residues. Source study methods: Reference gene primers were amplified, and this amplification served to estimate nucleated cell counts. Profiled with immunoSEQ multiplex PCR; TCRdb holds only in-frame clones, not every one. The V and J calls and clone size are taken from that table; D and trimming were inferred from the DNA. The sample lists just over 35,000 clones, more than 70% seen once, with 2% to 2.5% in the top ten. Specimen: peripheral blood. This TCR was sampled from a human donor in a cohort sampled during active COVID-19. The chain carries TRBV7-3 and TRBJ2-7; possibly TRBD2 for D (7 bases). The CDR3 here is CASSQGGGPYEQYF. The CDR3 nucleotides are TGTGCCAGCAGCCAGGGAGGGGGTCCCTACGAGCAGTACTTC.